The T cell receptor (beta chain) described here comes from a study of tumor-infiltrating lymphocytes in primary liver carcinoma. Study-wide findings and caveats: The 250 largest clones made up significantly more of tumor than blood repertoires (p = 0.039).

To note about this clonotype: Its target is unknown.

For each extraction, RNA and DNA were obtained together from about 20-30 mg of unsorted bulk tissue. Treatment of the patients' primary liver carcinoma consisted of surgical resection. No patient had received treatment, and all had chronic HBV infection. Every tumor specimen contained over 80% viable tumor cells. The CDR3 consists of 15 residues. Germline assignment: CDR1 SGHAT and CDR2 FQNNGV. Trimming took 6 bases from V and 5 from J, leaving 19 bases between them. The authors made TCR beta cDNA from around 500 ng total RNA with a constant-region primer. Libraries of TCR beta came from three nested multiplex PCR rounds with slightly modified ARM-PCR. Primers for the first two PCR rounds were TRBV1-TRBV30 forward primers and a C-beta reverse primer (approximately 10 cycles per round). TCRdb fed the multiplex PCR reads into MiXCR, producing one record per CDR3 protein. Among tens of thousands of distinct CDR3 sequences, about two thirds were seen once, and the ten largest hold 57%.

The TCR sequence derives from a man in his forties or fifties with primary liver carcinoma and hepatitis B virus infection. Sequencing used liver tumor tissue from sampling region 2. Subset given: tumor region T2, inferior pole. The V and J genes are TRBV11-2 and TRBJ2-5; no definite D call. CDR3 protein: CASSQTPGGNETQYF. In DNA form, the CDR3 reads TGTGCCAGCAGTCAAACTCCTGGTGGGAATGAGACCCAGTACTTC.